One T cell receptor beta chain is described in this entry. The data were produced by immunoSEQ multiplex PCR, yet TCRdb's version contains in-frame clones alone and is incomplete. The profile shows roughly 64,000 clones, approximately 91% of them singletons. These data originate in a study of T cell changes during pregnancy in multiple sclerosis. Germline V CDR1 and CDR2: MGHRA, YSYEKL. V dropped 1 base and J dropped 2; count of bases not matched to a gene: 8. This CDR3 has 18 amino acids. Here the sequenced sample was peripheral blood, taken in the second trimester of pregnancy. The sequence was obtained from a female donor with multiple sclerosis, enrolled in a pregnancy study. The chain links TRBV4-1 to TRBJ2-5, with 12 bases matching TRBD2. The CDR3 nucleotides read TGCGCCAGCAGCCAAGGTCCTAGCGGGGGGGCCGGGCAAGAGACCCAGTACTTC. Encoded protein: CASSQGPSGGAGQETQYF.